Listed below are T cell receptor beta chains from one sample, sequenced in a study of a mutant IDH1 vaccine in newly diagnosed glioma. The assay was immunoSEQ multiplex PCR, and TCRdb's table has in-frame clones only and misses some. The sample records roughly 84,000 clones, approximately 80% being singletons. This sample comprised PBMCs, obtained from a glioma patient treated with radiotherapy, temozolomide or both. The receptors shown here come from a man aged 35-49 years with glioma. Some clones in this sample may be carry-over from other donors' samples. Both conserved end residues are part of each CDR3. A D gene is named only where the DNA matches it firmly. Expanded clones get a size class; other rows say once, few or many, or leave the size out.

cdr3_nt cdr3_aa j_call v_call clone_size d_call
TGTGCCAGCAGCGGGGGACAGAACTATGGCTACACCTTC CASSGGQNYGYTF TRBJ1-2 TRBV6-6 once TRBD1
TGTGCCAGCAGTCGGGGGGGCAGCTCCTACAATGAGCAGTTCTTC CASSRGGSSYNEQFF TRBJ2-1 TRBV6-5 . TRBD2
TGTGCCAGCAGCTTAGAGGCGAACACTGAAGCTTTCTTT CASSLEANTEAFF TRBJ1-1 TRBV7-6 . .
TGTGCCAGCAGTCGGGACAGGACGGCCTACGAGCAGTACTTC CASSRDRTAYEQYF TRBJ2-7 TRBV27 . TRBD1
TGTGCCAGCTCGACGGAAGAAAATCAGCCCCAGCATTTT CASSTEENQPQHF TRBJ1-5 TRBV6-4 few .
TGTGCCAGCAGTGAAGCCGACAGACAGCCCCAGCATTTT CASSEADRQPQHF TRBJ1-5 TRBV6-1 few .
TGCGCCAGCAGCCAAGAACCCTCCGCGGTGGCTAATGAAAAACTGTTTTTT CASSQEPSAVANEKLFF TRBJ1-4 TRBV4-1 . .
TGTGCCACCAGCAGTCCTGTGGGTGACAATCAGCCCCAGCATTTT CATSSPVGDNQPQHF TRBJ1-5 TRBV15 . .
TGTGCCAGCAGTACCCCGAGGATCCGAACTGAAGCTTTCTTT CASSTPRIRTEAFF TRBJ1-1 TRBV6-5 . .
TGTGCCAGTAGCCCACCAGGACCTCTCAATCAGCCCCAGCATTTT CASSPPGPLNQPQHF TRBJ1-5 TRBV19 . .
TGTGCCAGCAGTTTGACTAGCGGGGCGTCCTACGAGCAGTACTTC CASSLTSGASYEQYF TRBJ2-7 TRBV2 . TRBD2
TGTGCTAGTGGTTTCGGTAACACTGAAGCTTTCTTT CASGFGNTEAFF TRBJ1-1 TRBV12-5 . .
TGTGCCAGCAGCCTGTACAGGGGTGGGAACACTGAAGCTTTCTTT CASSLYRGGNTEAFF TRBJ1-1 TRBV14 . TRBD1
TGTGCCTGGAGTGAGGGACAGTCCTACGAGCAGTACTTC CAWSEGQSYEQYF TRBJ2-7 TRBV30 once TRBD1
TGCGCCAGCGCGGAGGGGTTCGGCAATCAGCCCCAGCATTTT CASAEGFGNQPQHF TRBJ1-5 TRBV5-1 few .
TGTGCCACCCGACAGGGGCTCGGAAACACCATATATTTT CATRQGLGNTIYF TRBJ1-3 TRBV2 . TRBD1
TGTGCCAGCAGCTTAGTCGGGAACGGCAATCAGCCCCAGCATTTT CASSLVGNGNQPQHF TRBJ1-5 TRBV7-9 . .
TGCGCCAGCAGTATGGGGGTCGCTGGGACTGTAGCCTACGAGCAGTACTTC CASSMGVAGTVAYEQYF TRBJ2-7 TRBV5-1 . .
TGTGCCAGCAGCCAAGAGACAGGTGGGGTCAATCAGCCCCAGCATTTT CASSQETGGVNQPQHF TRBJ1-5 TRBV4-2 . .
TGTGCCTGGGGCCGGGCCTTCAATTCACCCCTCCACTTT CAWGRAFNSPLHF TRBJ1-6 TRBV30 . .
TGTGCCAGCAGCCTCCCCCACGTGTACGAGCAGTACTTC CASSLPHVYEQYF TRBJ2-7 TRBV5-4 . .
TGTGCCAGCAGCGTAAGCCTCGACCAGGTAAACACTGAAGCTTTCTTT CASSVSLDQVNTEAFF TRBJ1-1 TRBV9 . .
TGCGCCAGCAGCCTCCGGGACAGGGGGAGCTTTGGTGAAAAACTGTTTTTT CASSLRDRGSFGEKLFF TRBJ1-4 TRBV4-1 . TRBD1
TGTGCCAGCAGCGTCAACAGGGAGAACACTGAAGCTTTCTTT CASSVNRENTEAFF TRBJ1-1 TRBV2 few .
TGTGCCAGCAGCCTGACCCTTGGGGGCTCCTACGAGCAGTACTTC CASSLTLGGSYEQYF TRBJ2-7 TRBV7-9 once .
TGCGCCAGCAGCCGTCAGGGCGGGGGCTCCGGGGAGCTGTTTTTT CASSRQGGGSGELFF TRBJ2-2 TRBV5-1 . .
TGTGCCGCGGGTGGGGACCTCTCTGAGTCTGGAAACACCATATATTTT CAAGGDLSESGNTIYF TRBJ1-3 TRBV19 . .
TGTGCCAGCAGCCAAGGGGGCAAGGTCACCCATGGCTACACCTTC CASSQGGKVTHGYTF TRBJ1-2 TRBV14 . .
TGTGCCAGCAGTGACAGGGCAGGACCCTACGAGCAGTACTTC CASSDRAGPYEQYF TRBJ2-7 TRBV25-1 . .
TGTGCCAGACCCGGCTGTTCACCCCTCCACTTT CARPGCSPLHF TRBJ1-6 TRBV6-5 . .
TGTGCCAGCAGCCAAGCAGGCGCAGATACGCAGTATTTT CASSQAGADTQYF TRBJ2-3 TRBV14 . .
TGCGCCAGCAGCCAGGCGGGGGGTAGCTCTGGGGCCAACGTCCTGACTTTC CASSQAGGSSGANVLTF TRBJ2-6 TRBV4-1 . TRBD2
TGCAGCGTTTGGGACGGAATGTCGCTCGGTGAAAAACTGTTTTTT CSVWDGMSLGEKLFF TRBJ1-4 TRBV29-1 . .
TGTGCCAGCAGCCAAGGCGTCTATGGCTACACCTTC CASSQGVYGYTF TRBJ1-2 TRBV4-2 . .
TGTGCCAGCACTCAGACAGGGTCGGGTTCACCCCTCCACTTT CASTQTGSGSPLHF TRBJ1-6 TRBV5-4 . TRBD1
TGTGCCAGCAGCTCGGGACTAGCGGGGGGATTCGGCGGGGAGCTGTTTTTT CASSSGLAGGFGGELFF TRBJ2-2 TRBV11-3 . TRBD2
TGTGCCAGCAGCGCAAGGGACGGGAATTCACCCCTCCACTTT CASSARDGNSPLHF TRBJ1-6 TRBV7-3 . .
TGCGCCAGCAGCCAACAGGGGGGACTGAATTCACCCCTCCACTTT CASSQQGGLNSPLHF TRBJ1-6 TRBV4-1 . TRBD1
TGTGCCAGCAGGGACAGGGGGATCGGGAACATTCAGTACTTC CASRDRGIGNIQYF TRBJ2-4 TRBV6-6 . TRBD1
TGTGCCAGTAGTATCGGACAGACCCAGTACTTC CASSIGQTQYF TRBJ2-5 TRBV19 . .
TGTGCCAGCGTAGGGACAGGGGGAGGGCTGGGTGAAGCTTTCTTT CASVGTGGGLGEAFF TRBJ1-1 TRBV2 . TRBD1
TGTGCCTGGACGCAGACAGGGGGACCCACAGATACGCAGTATTTT CAWTQTGGPTDTQYF TRBJ2-3 TRBV30 . TRBD1
TGTGCCAGCTCACCTTCCAGGGGGCTCAAGTCGAAACTGTTTTTT CASSPSRGLKSKLFF TRBJ1-4 TRBV18 . TRBD1
TGCGCCAGCAGCTTGGAGGGGGCGGACACCGGGGAGCTGTTTTTT CASSLEGADTGELFF TRBJ2-2 TRBV5-1 . TRBD1
TGTGCCAGCAGCTTGGGACAGGGTAGGGGCAATCAGCCCCAGCATTTT CASSLGQGRGNQPQHF TRBJ1-5 TRBV5-8 . TRBD1
TGTGCCAGCAGCTTATGGCAGGGGTACACTGAAGCTTTCTTT CASSLWQGYTEAFF TRBJ1-1 TRBV7-9 . .
TGCAGCGGGGAGAGAAGTTCCAATGAGCAGTTCTTC CSGERSSNEQFF TRBJ2-1 TRBV29-1 . .
TGTGCCAGCAGTGAAGCTCCGGGGAGGGACACTGAAGCTTTCTTT CASSEAPGRDTEAFF TRBJ1-1 TRBV6-1 . .
TGCGCCAGCAGCTTCCAGGCCCCGGAGAACACCGGGGAGCTGTTTTTT CASSFQAPENTGELFF TRBJ2-2 TRBV5-1 . .
TGTGCCAGCAGCTTAGCACGGCAGGCGTCAAACTATGGCTACACCTTC CASSLARQASNYGYTF TRBJ1-2 TRBV7-9 . .